This T cell receptor (beta chain) was profiled in a study of blood T cell repertoires in COVID-19. Germline V lookup: CDR1 GTSNPN, CDR2 SVGIG (reference sequence). CDR3 size: 14 residues. Trimming took 0 bases from V and 7 from J, leaving 12 bases between them. TCRdb keeps only in-frame clones here, not all; method: immunoSEQ multiplex PCR. Among some 180,000 clones, approximately 80% were seen once, and the ten largest hold approximately 15%. The source material was PBMCs or T cells enriched from blood (not recorded which). This receptor was taken from a man aged 60 to 75 who had been exposed to COVID-19. The chain combines TRBV30 with TRBJ1-4, with a tentative D call TRBD1 (5 bases). The CDR3, as DNA: TGTGCCTGGAGTGTACGGGGGATGAGTGAAAAACTGTTTTTT. Amino acids: CAWSVRGMSEKLFF.